The entry below gives a single T cell receptor (beta chain) sequence along with its context. Its antigen is undetermined. The data derive from a study of cytomegalovirus exposure and HLA in healthy donors. Researchers ran the PCR with 60 Vbeta and 13 Jbeta primers. Data came from immunoSEQ multiplex PCR; TCRdb stores just in-frame clones and leaves some out. The sample contains 150,000 to 200,000 clones, approximately 79% of which appear only once. General study results and limits: HLA-A and HLA-B allele assignments for most subjects were reportedly predicted accurately using TCR beta sequences.

Germline loops: CDR1 SGHTA, CDR2 FQGNSA. This CDR3 contains 13 residues. Trimming left V 7 bases short and J 8 bases short, with 17 bases between. Material: PBMCs. This clonotype was sampled from a woman aged 50 to 60 in good health and CMV-seropositive. V is TRBV7-2 and J is TRBJ1-2, with D possibly TRBD1 on 6 matching bases. CDR3 sequence (DNA): TGTGCCAGCAATGAACAGGGACGGGGAGGCTACACCTTC. Its translation: CASNEQGRGGYTF.